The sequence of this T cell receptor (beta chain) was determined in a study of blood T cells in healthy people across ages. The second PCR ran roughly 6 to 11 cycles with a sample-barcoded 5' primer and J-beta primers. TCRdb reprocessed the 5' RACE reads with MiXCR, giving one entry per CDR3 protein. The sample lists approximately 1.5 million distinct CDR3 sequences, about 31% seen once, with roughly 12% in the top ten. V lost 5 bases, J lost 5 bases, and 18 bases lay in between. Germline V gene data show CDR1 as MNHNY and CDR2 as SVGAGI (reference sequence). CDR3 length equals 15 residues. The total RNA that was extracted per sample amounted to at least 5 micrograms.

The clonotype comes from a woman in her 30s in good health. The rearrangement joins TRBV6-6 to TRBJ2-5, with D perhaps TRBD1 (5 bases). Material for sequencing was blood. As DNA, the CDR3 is TGTGCCAGCAGTCTCCTGGGCGGAAAGGGGGAGACCCAGTACTTC. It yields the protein CASSLLGGKGETQYF.